These T cell receptor beta chains were read from a single sample in a study of beta chain features in type 1 diabetes. Only in-frame clones appear in the TCRdb table, and some are missing; sequencing was by immunoSEQ multiplex PCR. Seen here are a few hundred thousand clones, approximately 12% observed once, and the top ten hold more than 0.015%. Sequences were obtained from naive CD4+ T cells from blood. These TCRs come from a man between 18 and 29 years old in good health. Both conserved end residues are part of each CDR3. A D gene is named only where the DNA matches it firmly. Rows give clone size only sometimes, using once, few, many, or a class for an expanded clone.

d_call	v_call	clone_size	j_call	cdr3_aa	cdr3_nt
TRBD1	TRBV7-2	few	TRBJ2-5	CASSLARGGGETQYF	TGTGCCAGCAGCTTGGCCCGAGGGGGCGGGGAGACCCAGTACTTC
-	TRBV5-1	-	TRBJ2-3	CASEKSSTDTQYF	TGCGCCAGCGAGAAATCTAGCACAGATACGCAGTATTTT
-	TRBV7-2	-	TRBJ2-1	CASSLRVAEQFF	TGTGCCAGCAGCTTACGGGTCGCCGAGCAGTTCTTC
TRBD1	TRBV27	-	TRBJ2-7	CASCDRDRGNEQYF	TGTGCCAGTTGTGATCGGGACAGGGGAAACGAGCAGTACTTC
-	TRBV28	-	TRBJ1-5	CASSLPYQPQHF	TGTGCCAGCAGTTTACCCTATCAGCCCCAGCATTTT
TRBD2	TRBV25-1	few	TRBJ2-2	CASSGEWEGGELFF	TGTGCCAGCAGTGGGGAGTGGGAGGGCGGGGAGCTGTTTTTT
-	TRBV9	-	TRBJ2-1	CASSDRDGSFNEQFF	TGTGCCAGCAGCGACCGGGACGGGAGCTTCAATGAGCAGTTCTTC
TRBD2	TRBV9	-	TRBJ2-3	CASSVGGSGSTDTQYF	TGTGCCAGCAGCGTAGGCGGTAGCGGGAGCACAGATACGCAGTATTTT
-	TRBV29-1	-	TRBJ2-3	CSAPDSSDTQYF	TGCAGCGCCCCGGACAGCTCAGATACGCAGTATTTT
TRBD1	TRBV5-1	-	TRBJ1-2	CASSLGTGGANYGYTF	TGCGCCAGCAGCTTGGGGACAGGGGGAGCTAACTATGGCTACACCTTC
-	TRBV28	-	TRBJ1-2	CASSSTAYYGYTF	TGTGCCAGCAGTTCGACAGCTTACTATGGCTACACCTTC
-	TRBV6-5	-	TRBJ1-2	CASSRTRGTGYTF	TGTGCCAGCAGTCGGACTCGGGGAACGGGCTACACCTTC
-	TRBV7-9	-	TRBJ2-5	CASSISGVGSETQYF	TGTGCCAGCAGCATCTCGGGTGTGGGTTCGGAGACCCAGTACTTC
TRBD1	TRBV30	few	TRBJ2-7	CACPGQGYEQYF	TGTGCCTGCCCCGGACAGGGCTACGAGCAGTACTTC
TRBD1	TRBV28	-	TRBJ2-6	CASNRQGPGANVLTF	TGTGCCAGTAACAGACAGGGCCCTGGGGCCAACGTCCTGACTTTC
-	TRBV28	-	TRBJ2-7	CASSSDEQYF	TGTGCCAGCAGTTCCGACGAGCAGTACTTC
TRBD1	TRBV5-1	-	TRBJ2-3	CASSSYRDRGEDTQYF	TGCGCCAGCAGCTCCTACCGGGACAGGGGGGAAGATACGCAGTATTTT
-	TRBV7-9	-	TRBJ2-3	CASSRGSTDTQYF	TGTGCCAGCAGCCGAGGGAGCACAGATACGCAGTATTTT
-	TRBV16	few	TRBJ1-5	CASSQWGLGLGNQPQHF	TGTGCCAGCAGCCAATGGGGCCTTGGCTTGGGCAATCAGCCCCAGCATTTT
TRBD1	TRBV4-3	few	TRBJ2-7	CASSRTGTYEQYF	TGCGCCAGCAGCCGGACAGGGACTTACGAGCAGTACTTC
TRBD1	TRBV5-1	few	TRBJ2-7	CASSRRDRAYEQYF	TGCGCCAGCAGCCGCAGGGACAGAGCCTACGAGCAGTACTTC
-	TRBV14	-	TRBJ2-6	CASSPPQGLAGANVLTF	TGTGCCAGCAGCCCACCACAGGGGCTAGCGGGGGCCAACGTCCTGACTTTC